This T cell receptor beta chain is drawn from a study of blood T cell repertoires in COVID-19 (dated by TCRdb to 2018 to 2021). Background on the whole study: Samples from collaborators originated in the United States, Italy and Spain and spanned both the acute and convalescent phases of COVID-19. The material from the prospective study consisted of cDNA or gDNA derived from T cells, B-cell-depleted T cells, or PBMCs. The dataset comprised deeply sampled blood TCRbeta repertoires from subjects exposed to, actively infected with, or recovered from COVID-19. Samples came from the ongoing ImmuneRACE study (first 160 participants) plus 1,254 subjects from 6 global collaborators. Where available, HLA class I and class II types were obtained from metadata supplied by the sample provider rather than from assay-based typing. The repertoires were made available in a free public database intended to serve as a resource for research on the immune response to SARS-CoV-2. Sample metadata almost always included a de-identified subject ID, COVID-19 status, age in years and sex. What the study reported, not specific to this receptor: The amount of clinical and demographic metadata varied by source and participant and was provided uncurated.

The immunoSEQ Assay, a bias-controlled multiplex PCR, was used to amplify TCRbeta CDR3 regions from genomic DNA. Turning to the authors' computational methods: Nucleated cell counts per sample were estimated from amplification of reference gene primers within the assay. To quantify the absolute abundance of each unique TCRbeta CDR3 rearrangement, sequence reads were collapsed and filtered. For each sample, productive Simpson clonality was calculated by taking the square root of Simpson's diversity index across productive rearrangements. TCRdb stores this immuneACCESS table with in-frame sequences only. Part of the clones is absent; in the studies checked, under half of the shortfall reflects unresolved V genes, and no reason is known for the rest. Clone size and V and J calls were adopted from that table, with D and trimming inferred from the DNA. The sample records roughly 200,000 clones, around 80% of which are singletons. 2.8% of the sample goes to the ten largest clones.

Each collaborating institution followed its own protocols to collect whole blood in K2EDTA tubes. Collaborator samples were shipped for TCRbeta analysis as frozen whole blood, isolated PBMCs, or DNA extracted from either sample type. V and J are trimmed by 1 base and 0 bases, and the gene matches miss 6 bases of the junction. Looking up the germline V gene yields CDR1 SGHTA and CDR2 FQGNSA. The CDR3 runs 17 amino acids, cysteine and phenylalanine included. Of the read, only the CDR3 DNA is kept; its 51 bases are in frame from base 1. On this clone: The target of this receptor is not known. No clone much larger than this one lies a single base away; base qualities are absent.

The sequence came from a woman aged 80 or over with active or convalescent COVID-19. The rearrangement joined TRBV7-2 to TRBJ1-5, and 7 junction bases match TRBD1. Sequenced input: peripheral blood. The nucleotide sequence is TGTGCCAGCAGCTTAGGCAGGGGGACTTATAGCAATCAGCCCCAGCATTTT. This codes for CASSLGRGTYSNQPQHF.